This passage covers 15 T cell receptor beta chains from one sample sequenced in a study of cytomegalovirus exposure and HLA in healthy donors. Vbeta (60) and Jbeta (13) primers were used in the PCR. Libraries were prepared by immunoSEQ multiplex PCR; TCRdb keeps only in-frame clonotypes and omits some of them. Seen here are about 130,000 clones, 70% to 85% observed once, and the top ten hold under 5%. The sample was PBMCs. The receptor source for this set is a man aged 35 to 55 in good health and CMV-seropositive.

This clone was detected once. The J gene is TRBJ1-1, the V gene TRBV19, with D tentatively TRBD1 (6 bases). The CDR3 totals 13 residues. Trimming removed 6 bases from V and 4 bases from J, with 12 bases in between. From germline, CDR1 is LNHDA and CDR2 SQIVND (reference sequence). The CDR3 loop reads CASSSGQRTEAFF. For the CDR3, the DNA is TGTGCCAGTAGCTCAGGACAGCGCACTGAAGCTTTCTTT.

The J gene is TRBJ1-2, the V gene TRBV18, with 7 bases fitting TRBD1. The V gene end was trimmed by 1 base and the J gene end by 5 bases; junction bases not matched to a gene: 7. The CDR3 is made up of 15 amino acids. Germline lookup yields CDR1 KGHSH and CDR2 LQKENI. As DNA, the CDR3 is TGTGCCAGCTCACCACTACTCACAGGGGAATATGGCTACACCTTC. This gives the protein CASSPLLTGEYGYTF.

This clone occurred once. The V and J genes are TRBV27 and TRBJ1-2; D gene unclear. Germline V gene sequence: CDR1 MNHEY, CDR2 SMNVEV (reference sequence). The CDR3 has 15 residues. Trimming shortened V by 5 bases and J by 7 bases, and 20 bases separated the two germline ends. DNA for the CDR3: TGTGCCAGCAGTCCCGACTCCCGGGGATTGTCTGGCTACACCTTC. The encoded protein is CASSPDSRGLSGYTF.

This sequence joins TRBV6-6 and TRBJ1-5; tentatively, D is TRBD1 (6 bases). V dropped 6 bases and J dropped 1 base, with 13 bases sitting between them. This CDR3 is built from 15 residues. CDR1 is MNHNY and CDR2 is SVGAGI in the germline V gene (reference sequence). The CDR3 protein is CASRLTGKSNQPQHF. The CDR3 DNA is TGTGCCAGCAGACTGACAGGAAAGAGCAATCAGCCCCAGCATTTT.

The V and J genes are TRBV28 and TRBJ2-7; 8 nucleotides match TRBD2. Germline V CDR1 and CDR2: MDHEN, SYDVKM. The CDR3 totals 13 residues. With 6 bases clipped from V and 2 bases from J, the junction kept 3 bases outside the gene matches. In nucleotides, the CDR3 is TGTGCCAGCAGGCGGGAGGCCCCCTACGAGCAGTACTTC. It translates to CASRREAPYEQYF. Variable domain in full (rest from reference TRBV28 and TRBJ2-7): DVKVTQSSRYLVKRTGEKVFLECVQDMDHENMFWYRQDPGLGLRLIYFSYDVKMKEKGDIPEGYSVSREKKERFSLILESASTNQTSMYLCASRREAPYEQYFGPGTRLTVT.

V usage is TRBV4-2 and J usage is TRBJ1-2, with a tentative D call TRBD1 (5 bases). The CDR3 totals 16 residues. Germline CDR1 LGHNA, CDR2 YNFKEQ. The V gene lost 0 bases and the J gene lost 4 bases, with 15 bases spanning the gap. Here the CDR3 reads CASSQEWQGIPYGYTF. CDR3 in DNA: TGTGCCAGCAGCCAAGAATGGCAGGGAATCCCCTATGGCTACACCTTC.

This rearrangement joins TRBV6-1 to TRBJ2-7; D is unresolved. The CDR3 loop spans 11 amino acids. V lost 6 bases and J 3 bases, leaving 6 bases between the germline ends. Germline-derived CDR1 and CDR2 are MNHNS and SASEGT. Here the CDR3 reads CASRTFYEQYF. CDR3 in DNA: TGTGCCAGCAGGACTTTCTACGAGCAGTACTTC.

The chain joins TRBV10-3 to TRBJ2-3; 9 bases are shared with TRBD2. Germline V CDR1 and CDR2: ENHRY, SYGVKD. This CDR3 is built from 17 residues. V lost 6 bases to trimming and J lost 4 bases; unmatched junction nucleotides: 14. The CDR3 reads CAIRENLRGGEADTQYF. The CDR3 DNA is TGTGCCATCAGGGAGAATCTGCGGGGGGGCGAGGCAGATACGCAGTATTTT.

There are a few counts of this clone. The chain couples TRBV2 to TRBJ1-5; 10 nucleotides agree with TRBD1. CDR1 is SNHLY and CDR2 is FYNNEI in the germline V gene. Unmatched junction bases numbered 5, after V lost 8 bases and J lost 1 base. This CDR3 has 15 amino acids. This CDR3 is CASSTGQGSNQPQHF. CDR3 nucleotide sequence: TGTGCCAGCTCCACGGGACAGGGGAGCAATCAGCCCCAGCATTTT. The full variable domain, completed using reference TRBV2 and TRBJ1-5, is EPEVTQTPSHQVTQMGQEVILRCVPISNHLYFYWYRQILGQKVEFLVSFYNNEISEKSEIFDDQFSVERPDGSNFTLKIRSTKLEDSAMYFCASSTGQGSNQPQHFGDGTRLSIL.

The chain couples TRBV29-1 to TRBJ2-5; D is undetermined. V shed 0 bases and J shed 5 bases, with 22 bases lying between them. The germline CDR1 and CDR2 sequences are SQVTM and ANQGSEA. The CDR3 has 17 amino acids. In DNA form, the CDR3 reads TGCAGCGTTGAAGATGCGGTAGGAACCGGCATTTTTGAGACCCAGTACTTC. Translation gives CSVEDAVGTGIFETQYF.

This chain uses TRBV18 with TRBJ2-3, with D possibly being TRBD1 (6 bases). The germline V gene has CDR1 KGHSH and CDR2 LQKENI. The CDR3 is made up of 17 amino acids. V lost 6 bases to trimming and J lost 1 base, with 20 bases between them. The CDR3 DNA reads TGTGCCAGCTCCCCCTCGGGAAAGGGGGTCGGCACAGATACGCAGTATTTT. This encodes CASSPSGKGVGTDTQYF.

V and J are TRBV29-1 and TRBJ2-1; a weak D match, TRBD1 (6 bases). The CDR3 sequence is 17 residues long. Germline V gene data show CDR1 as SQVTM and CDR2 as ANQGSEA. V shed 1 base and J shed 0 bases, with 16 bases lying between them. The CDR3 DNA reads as TGCAGCGTTGAAGGGGGAACAGGGATAAGCTCCTACAATGAGCAGTTCTTC. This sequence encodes CSVEGGTGISSYNEQFF.

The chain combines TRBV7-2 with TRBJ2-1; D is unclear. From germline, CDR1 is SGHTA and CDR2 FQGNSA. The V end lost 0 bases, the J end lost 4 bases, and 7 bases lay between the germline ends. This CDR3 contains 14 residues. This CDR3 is CASSLAGRYNEQFF. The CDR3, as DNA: TGTGCCAGCAGCTTAGCGGGCCGTTACAATGAGCAGTTCTTC.

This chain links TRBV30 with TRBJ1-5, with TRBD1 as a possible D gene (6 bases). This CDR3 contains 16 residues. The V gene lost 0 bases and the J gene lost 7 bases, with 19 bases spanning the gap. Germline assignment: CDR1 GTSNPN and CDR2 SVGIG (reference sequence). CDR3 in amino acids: CAWSVLGPGAPQPQHF. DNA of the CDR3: TGTGCCTGGAGTGTACTGGGCCCAGGGGCTCCGCAGCCCCAGCATTTT.

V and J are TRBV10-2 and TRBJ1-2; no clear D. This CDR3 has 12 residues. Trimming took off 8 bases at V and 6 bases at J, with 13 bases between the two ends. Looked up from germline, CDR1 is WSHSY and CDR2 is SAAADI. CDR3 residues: CASGGVGDGYTF. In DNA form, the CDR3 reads TGCGCCAGCGGCGGGGTTGGGGATGGCTACACCTTC.